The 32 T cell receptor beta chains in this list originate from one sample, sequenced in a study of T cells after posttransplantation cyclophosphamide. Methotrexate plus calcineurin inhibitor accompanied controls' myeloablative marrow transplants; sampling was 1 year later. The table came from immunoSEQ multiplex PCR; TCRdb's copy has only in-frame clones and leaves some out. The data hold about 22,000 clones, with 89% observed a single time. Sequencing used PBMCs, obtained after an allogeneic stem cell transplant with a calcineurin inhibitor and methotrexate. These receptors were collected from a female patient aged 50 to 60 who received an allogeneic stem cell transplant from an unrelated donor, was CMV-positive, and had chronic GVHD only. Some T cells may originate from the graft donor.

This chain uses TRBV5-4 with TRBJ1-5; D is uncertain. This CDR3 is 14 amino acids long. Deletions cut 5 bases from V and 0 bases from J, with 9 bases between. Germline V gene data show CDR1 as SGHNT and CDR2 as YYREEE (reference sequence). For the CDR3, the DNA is TGTGCCAGCAGTCTCACCGGTAGCAATCAGCCCCAGCATTTT. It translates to CASSLTGSNQPQHF.

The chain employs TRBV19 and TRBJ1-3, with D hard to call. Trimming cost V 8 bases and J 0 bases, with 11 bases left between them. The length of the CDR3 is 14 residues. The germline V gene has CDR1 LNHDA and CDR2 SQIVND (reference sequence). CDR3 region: CASSAGSSGNTIYF. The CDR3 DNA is TGTGCCAGTTCAGCGGGGAGCTCTGGAAACACCATATATTTT.

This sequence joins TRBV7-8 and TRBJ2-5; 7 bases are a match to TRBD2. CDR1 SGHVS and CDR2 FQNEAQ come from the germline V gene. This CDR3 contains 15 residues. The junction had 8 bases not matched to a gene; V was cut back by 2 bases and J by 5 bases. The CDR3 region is CASSLNAGVGETQYF. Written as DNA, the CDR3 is TGTGCCAGCAGCTTAAATGCGGGGGTTGGGGAGACCCAGTACTTC.

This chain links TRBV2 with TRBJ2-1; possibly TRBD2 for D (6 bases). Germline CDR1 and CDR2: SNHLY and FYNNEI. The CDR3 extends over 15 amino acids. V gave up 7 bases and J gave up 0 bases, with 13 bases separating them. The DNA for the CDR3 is TGTGCCAGCAAAGAGACTAGGAGCTCCTACAATGAGCAGTTCTTC. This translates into CASKETRSSYNEQFF.

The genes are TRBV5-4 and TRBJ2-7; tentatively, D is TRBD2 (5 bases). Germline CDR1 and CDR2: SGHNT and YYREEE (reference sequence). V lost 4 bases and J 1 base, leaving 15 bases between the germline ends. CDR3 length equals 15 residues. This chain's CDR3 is CASSQDLWESYEQYF. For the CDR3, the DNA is TGTGCCAGCAGCCAAGATCTGTGGGAGTCCTACGAGCAGTACTTC.

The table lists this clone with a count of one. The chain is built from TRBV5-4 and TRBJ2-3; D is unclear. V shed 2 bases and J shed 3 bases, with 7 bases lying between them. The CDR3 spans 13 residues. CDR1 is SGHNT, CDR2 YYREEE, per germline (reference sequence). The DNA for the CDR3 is TGTGCCAGCAGCTTTCGTCAGACAGATACGCAGTATTTT. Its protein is CASSFRQTDTQYF.

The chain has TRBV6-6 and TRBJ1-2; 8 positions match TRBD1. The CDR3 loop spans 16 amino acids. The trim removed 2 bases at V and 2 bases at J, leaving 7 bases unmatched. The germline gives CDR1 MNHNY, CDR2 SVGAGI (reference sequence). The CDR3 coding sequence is TGTGCCAGCAGTTACGGCAGGCAGGGGGCGAACTATGGCTACACCTTC. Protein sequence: CASSYGRQGANYGYTF.

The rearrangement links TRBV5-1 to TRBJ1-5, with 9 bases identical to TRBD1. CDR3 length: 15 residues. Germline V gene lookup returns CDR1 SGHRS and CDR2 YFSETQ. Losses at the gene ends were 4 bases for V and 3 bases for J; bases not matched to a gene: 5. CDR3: CASSMGQGANQPQHF. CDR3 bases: TGCGCCAGCAGCATGGGACAGGGAGCCAATCAGCCCCAGCATTTT.

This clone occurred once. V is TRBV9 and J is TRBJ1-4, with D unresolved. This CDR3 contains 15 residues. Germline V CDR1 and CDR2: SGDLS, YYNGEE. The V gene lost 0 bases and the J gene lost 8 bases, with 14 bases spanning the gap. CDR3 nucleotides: TGTGCCAGCAGCGTAGTATACGGTAGAAGCGAAAAACTGTTTTTT. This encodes CASSVVYGRSEKLFF.

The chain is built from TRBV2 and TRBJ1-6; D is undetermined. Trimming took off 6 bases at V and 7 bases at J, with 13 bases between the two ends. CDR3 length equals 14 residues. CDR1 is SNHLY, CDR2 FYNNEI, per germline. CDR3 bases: TGTGCCAGCAGGTTACAAAGATCGAATTCACCCCTCCACTTT. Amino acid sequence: CASRLQRSNSPLHF.

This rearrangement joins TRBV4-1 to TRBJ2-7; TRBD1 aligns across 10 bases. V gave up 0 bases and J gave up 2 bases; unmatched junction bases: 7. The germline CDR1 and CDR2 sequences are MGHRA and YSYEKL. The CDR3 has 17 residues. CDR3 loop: CASSQEGGGTGAYEQYF. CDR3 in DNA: TGCGCCAGCAGCCAAGAGGGCGGGGGGACAGGGGCCTACGAGCAGTACTTC.

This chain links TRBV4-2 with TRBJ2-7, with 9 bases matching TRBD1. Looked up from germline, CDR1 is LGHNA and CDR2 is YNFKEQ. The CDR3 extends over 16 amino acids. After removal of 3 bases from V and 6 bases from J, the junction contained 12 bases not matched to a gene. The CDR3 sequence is CASSQRYRDRDGEQYF. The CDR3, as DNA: TGTGCCAGCAGCCAGAGATACCGGGACAGGGACGGCGAGCAGTACTTC.

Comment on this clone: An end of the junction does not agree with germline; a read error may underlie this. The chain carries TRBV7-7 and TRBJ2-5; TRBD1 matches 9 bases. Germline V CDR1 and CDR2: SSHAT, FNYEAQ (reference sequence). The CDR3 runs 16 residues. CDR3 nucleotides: TGTGCTAGCAGCTTAGCGTTTACAGGGGGCGTGGAGACCCAGTACTTC. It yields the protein CASSLAFTGGVETQYF.

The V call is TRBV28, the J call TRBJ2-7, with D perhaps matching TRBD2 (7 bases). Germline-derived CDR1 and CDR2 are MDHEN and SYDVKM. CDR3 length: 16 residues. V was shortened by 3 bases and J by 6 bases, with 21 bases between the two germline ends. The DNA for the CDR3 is TGTGCCAGCAGTTTGGGGGGCGTTGCGGGAGATTCCGAGCAGTACTTC. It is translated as CASSLGGVAGDSEQYF.

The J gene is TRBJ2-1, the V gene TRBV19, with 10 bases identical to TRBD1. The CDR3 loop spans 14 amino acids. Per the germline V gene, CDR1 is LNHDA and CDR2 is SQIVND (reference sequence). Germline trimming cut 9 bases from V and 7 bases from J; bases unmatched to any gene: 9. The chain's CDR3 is CASLRQGARNEQFF. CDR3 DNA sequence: TGTGCCAGCTTGCGACAGGGGGCGCGGAATGAGCAGTTCTTC.

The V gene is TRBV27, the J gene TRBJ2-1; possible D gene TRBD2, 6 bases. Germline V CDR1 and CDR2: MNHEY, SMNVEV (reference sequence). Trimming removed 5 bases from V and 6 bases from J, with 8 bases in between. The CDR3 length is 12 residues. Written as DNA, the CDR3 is TGTGCCAGCAGTACCGGGGGCAATGAGCAGTTCTTC. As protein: CASSTGGNEQFF.

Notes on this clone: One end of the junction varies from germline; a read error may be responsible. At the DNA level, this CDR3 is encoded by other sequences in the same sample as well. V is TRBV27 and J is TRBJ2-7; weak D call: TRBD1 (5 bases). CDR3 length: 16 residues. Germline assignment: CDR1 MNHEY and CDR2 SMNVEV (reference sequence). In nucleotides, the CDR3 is TGTGCCAGCATGTCAGGGCGATCCGCCCTTACCTATGAGCAGTACTTC. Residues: CASMSGRSALTYEQYF.

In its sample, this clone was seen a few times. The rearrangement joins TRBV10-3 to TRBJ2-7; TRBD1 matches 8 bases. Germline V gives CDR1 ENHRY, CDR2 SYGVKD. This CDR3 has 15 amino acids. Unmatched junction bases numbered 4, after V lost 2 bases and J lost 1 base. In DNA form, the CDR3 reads TGTGCCATCAGTGAGGCGGACAGGGCATCCTACGAGCAGTACTTC. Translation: CAISEADRASYEQYF.

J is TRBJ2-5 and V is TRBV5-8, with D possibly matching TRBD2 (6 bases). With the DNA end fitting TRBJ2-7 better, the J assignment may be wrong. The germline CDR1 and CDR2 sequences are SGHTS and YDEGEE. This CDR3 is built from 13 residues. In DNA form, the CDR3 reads TGTGCCAGCAGCCAACTGGAGGGCTACGAGCAGTACTTC. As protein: CASSQLEGYEQYF.

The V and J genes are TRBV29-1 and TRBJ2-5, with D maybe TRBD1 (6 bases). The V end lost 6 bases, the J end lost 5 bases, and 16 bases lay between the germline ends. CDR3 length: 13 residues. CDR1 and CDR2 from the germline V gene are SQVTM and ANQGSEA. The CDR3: CSVRTDLGETQYF. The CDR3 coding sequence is TGCAGCGTGCGGACAGACTTGGGGGAGACCCAGTACTTC.

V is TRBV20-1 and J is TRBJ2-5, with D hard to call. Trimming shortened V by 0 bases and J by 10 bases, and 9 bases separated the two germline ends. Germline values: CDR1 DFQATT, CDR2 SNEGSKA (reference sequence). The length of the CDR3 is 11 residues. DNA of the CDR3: TGCAGTGCTAGAGATCGTATAAACCAGTACTTC. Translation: CSARDRINQYF.

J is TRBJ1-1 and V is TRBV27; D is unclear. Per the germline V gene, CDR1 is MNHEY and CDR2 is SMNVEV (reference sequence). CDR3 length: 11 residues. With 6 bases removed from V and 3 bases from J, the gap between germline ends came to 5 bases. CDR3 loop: CASRSYTEAFF. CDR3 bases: TGTGCCAGCAGGTCTTACACTGAAGCTTTCTTT.

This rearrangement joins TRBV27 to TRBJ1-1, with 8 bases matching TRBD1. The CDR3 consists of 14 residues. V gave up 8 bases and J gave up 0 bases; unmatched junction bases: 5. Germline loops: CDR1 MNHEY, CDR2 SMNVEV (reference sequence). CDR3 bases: TGTGCCAGCGGACGCAGGGGGCTGAACACTGAAGCTTTCTTT. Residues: CASGRRGLNTEAFF.

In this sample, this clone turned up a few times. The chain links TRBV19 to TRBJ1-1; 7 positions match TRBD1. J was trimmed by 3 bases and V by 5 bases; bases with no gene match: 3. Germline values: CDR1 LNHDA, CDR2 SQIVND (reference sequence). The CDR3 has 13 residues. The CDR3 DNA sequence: TGTGCCAGTAGTTCCACAGGGGACACTGAAGCTTTCTTT. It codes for CASSSTGDTEAFF.

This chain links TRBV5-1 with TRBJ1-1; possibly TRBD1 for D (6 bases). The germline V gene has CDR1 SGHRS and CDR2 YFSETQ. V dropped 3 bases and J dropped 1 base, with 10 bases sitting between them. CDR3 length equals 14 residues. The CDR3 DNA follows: TGCGCCAGCAGCTCAGGACAGCCGAACACTGAAGCTTTCTTT. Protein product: CASSSGQPNTEAFF.

The CDR3 DNA is TGTGCCAGCCGACAGGGACGAGAGACCCAGTACTTC. It is translated as CASRQGRETQYF. The chain uses TRBV2 and TRBJ2-5; 7 bases are a match to TRBD1. The CDR3 contains 12 residues. V lost 8 bases, J lost 4 bases, and 4 bases stayed unmatched. Germline V CDR1 and CDR2: SNHLY, FYNNEI.

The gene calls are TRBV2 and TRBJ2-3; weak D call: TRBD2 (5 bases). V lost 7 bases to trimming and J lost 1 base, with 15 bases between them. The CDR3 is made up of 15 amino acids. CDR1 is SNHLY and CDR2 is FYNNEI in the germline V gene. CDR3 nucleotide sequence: TGTGCCAGCACAGTACTAGTCTTCGGCACAGATACGCAGTATTTT. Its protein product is CASTVLVFGTDTQYF.

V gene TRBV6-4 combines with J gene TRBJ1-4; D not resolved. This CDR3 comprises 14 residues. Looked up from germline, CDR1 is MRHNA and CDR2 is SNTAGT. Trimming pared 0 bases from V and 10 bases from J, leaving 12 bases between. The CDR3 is CASSDSIPPRKLFF. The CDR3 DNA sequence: TGTGCCAGCAGTGACTCAATCCCCCCCCGAAAACTGTTTTTT.

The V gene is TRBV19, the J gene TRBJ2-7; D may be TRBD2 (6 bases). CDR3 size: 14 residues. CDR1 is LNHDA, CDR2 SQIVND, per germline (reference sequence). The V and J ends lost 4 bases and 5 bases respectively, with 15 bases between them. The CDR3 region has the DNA TGTGCCAGTAGTACTCAGGGAGGCGTCAACGAGCAGTACTTC. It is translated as CASSTQGGVNEQYF.

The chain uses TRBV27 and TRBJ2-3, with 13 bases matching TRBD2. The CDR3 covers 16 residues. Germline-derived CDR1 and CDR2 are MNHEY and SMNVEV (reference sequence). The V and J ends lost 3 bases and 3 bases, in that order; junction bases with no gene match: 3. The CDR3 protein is CASSFRTSGRTDTQYF. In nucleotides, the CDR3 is TGTGCCAGCAGTTTCAGGACTAGCGGGAGAACAGATACGCAGTATTTT.

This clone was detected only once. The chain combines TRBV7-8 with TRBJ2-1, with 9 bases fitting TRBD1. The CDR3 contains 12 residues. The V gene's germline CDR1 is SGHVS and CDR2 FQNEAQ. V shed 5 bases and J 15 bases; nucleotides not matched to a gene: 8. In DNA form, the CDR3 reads TGTGCCAGCAGCCCCACCGGGACAGGGCTGTTCTTC. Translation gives CASSPTGTGLFF.

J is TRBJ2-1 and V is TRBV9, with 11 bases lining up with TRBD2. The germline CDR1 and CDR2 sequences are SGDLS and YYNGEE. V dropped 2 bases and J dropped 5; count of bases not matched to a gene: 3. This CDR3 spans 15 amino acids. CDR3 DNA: TGTGCCAGCAGCGTCATAGCGGGAGGGCACAATGAGCAGTTCTTC. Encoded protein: CASSVIAGGHNEQFF.